Detailed here is one TCR beta chain. What it binds is not known. The data belong to a study of T cells in Graves' hyperthyroidism and ophthalmopathy. General observations from the study: In simple terms, a model built on 13 V-J features told ophthalmopathy apart from stable hyperthyroidism.

The investigators amplified TCR beta CDR3 regions from RNA transcripts. RT-PCR in the first round (using the HTBI primer set) targeted the TCR CDR3. One entry per CDR3 protein, called by TCRdb with MiXCR from the multiplex PCR reads. This repertoire shows 500,000 to 650,000 distinct CDR3 sequences, 14% found once; its top ten account for around 12%. Between the trimmed V and J ends, which lost 1 base and 3 bases, there was a span of 10 bases. CDR3 length: 14 residues. CDR1 and CDR2 (germline): MNHEY, SVGEGT. The origin of this receptor is a woman aged 45-60 years with Graves' ophthalmopathy. Sequencing was done on a sample of blood. This chain connects TRBV6-2 or TRBV6-3 to TRBJ2-7; D possibly corresponds to TRBD2 (5 bases). Here the CDR3 DNA reads TGTGCCAGCAGTTACTTCGGGGTTGGCTACGAGCAGTACTTC. This gives the protein CASSYFGVGYEQYF.